This TCR beta chain appears in the sequencing data of a study of T cells in Graves' hyperthyroidism and ophthalmopathy. Amplification targeted TCR beta CDR3 regions from RNA transcripts. The HTBI set primed first-round TCR CDR3 RT-PCR. TCRdb reprocessed the multiplex PCR reads via MiXCR and lists one record per CDR3 protein. The table records around 690,000 distinct CDR3 sequences, roughly 17% of them present only once. This clonotype appeared many times. CDR3 length: 14 residues. The V and J ends lost 3 bases and 0 bases respectively, with 7 bases between them. Germline lookup yields CDR1 LGHDT and CDR2 YNNKEL (reference sequence).

This chain links TRBV3-1 with TRBJ2-3, with D unclear. Input material: blood. The source is a man between 50 and 59 years old with Graves' hyperthyroidism. CDR3 sequence (DNA): TGTGCCAGCAGCCACTATACGAGCACAGATACGCAGTATTTT. Amino acids: CASSHYTSTDTQYF.